This TCR beta chain was retrieved from a study of shared clonotypes between healthy human individuals. Study-wide results and caveats: Sequencing of the sorted subsets was shown by rarefaction to be incomplete despite large depth.

Splitting the CD4+ cells yielded a CD45RA+ naive subset and a CD45RA-negative memory subset. CDR1 is MDHEN, CDR2 SYDVKM, per germline. V dropped 7 bases and J dropped 6; count of bases not matched to a gene: 8. The CDR3 runs to 14 residues. Deep was the level at which the assay was run. As processed by the authors: For the immunoSEQ data, sequences were junction-only without quality scores, so filtering differed. Using immunoSEQ multiplex PCR, the repertoire was profiled, and TCRdb retains in-frame clones only, with some absent. Clone size and the V and J calls come from that table; the DNA yielded D and trimming. The sample yields approximately 940,000 clones, approximately 80% seen once. Concerning this clone: The antigen is undetermined.

This chain uses TRBV28 with TRBJ2-1; 8 nucleotides match TRBD2. The TCR was taken from a man younger than 30 in good health. The sample taken for sequencing was memory CD4+ T cells sorted from blood. This sample's subset: CD45RA-negative fraction. The CDR3 loop is CASNAQRGINEQFF. The CDR3 region has the DNA TGTGCCAGCAACGCCCAGCGGGGGATCAATGAGCAGTTCTTC.